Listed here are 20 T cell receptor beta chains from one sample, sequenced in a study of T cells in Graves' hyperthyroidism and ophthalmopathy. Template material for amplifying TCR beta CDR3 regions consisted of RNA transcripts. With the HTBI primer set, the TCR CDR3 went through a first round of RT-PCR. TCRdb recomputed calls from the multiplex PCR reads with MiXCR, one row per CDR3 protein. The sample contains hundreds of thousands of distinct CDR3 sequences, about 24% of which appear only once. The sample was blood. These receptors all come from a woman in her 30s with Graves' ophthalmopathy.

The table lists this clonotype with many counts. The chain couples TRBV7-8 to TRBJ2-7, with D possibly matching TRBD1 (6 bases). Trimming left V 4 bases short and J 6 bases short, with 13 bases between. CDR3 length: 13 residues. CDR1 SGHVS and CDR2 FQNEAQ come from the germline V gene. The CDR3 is CASSSTGRAEQYF. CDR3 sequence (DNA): TGTGCCAGCAGCTCGACAGGTCGGGCCGAGCAGTACTTC.

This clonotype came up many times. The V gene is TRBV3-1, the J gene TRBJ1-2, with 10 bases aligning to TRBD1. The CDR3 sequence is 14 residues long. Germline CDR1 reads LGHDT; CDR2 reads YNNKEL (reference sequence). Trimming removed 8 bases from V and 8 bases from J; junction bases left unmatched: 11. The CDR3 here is CASASTDRGSGYTF. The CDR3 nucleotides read TGTGCCAGCGCCTCCACGGACAGGGGGTCAGGCTACACCTTC.

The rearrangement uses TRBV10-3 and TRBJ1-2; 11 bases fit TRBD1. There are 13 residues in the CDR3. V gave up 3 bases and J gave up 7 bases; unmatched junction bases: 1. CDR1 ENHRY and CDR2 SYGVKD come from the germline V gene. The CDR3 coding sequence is TGTGCCATCAGTGACGGACAGGGGGCTGGCTACACCTTC. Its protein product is CAISDGQGAGYTF.

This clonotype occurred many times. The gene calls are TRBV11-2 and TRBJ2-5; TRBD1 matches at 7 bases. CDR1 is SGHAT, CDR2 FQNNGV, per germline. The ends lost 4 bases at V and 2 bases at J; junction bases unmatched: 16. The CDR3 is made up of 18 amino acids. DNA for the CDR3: TGTGCCAGCAGCTCAGGACGCTTGACAGGGTTATATCAAGAGACCCAGTACTTC. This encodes CASSSGRLTGLYQETQYF.

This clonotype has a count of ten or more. For the CDR3, the DNA is TGTGCCAGCAGTGAAGTTCCCGCAGGGGGAATCAACTATGGCTACACCTTC. Its translation is CASSEVPAGGINYGYTF. This chain joins TRBV6-1 and TRBJ1-2; 7 nucleotides agree with TRBD1. CDR1 is MNHNS and CDR2 is SASEGT in the germline V gene. The CDR3 sequence is 17 residues long. The ends lost 1 base at V and 2 bases at J; junction bases unmatched: 10.

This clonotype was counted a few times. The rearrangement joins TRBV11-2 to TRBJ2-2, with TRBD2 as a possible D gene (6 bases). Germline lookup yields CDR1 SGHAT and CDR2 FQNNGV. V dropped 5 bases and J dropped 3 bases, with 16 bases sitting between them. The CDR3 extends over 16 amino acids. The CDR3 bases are TGTGCCAGCAGCCCCTGGGGACTCCTACACACCGGGGAGCTGTTTTTT. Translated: CASSPWGLLHTGELFF.

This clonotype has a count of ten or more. The CDR3 spells CAWSVNPGSYGYTF. DNA for the CDR3: TGTGCCTGGAGTGTAAACCCGGGATCCTATGGCTACACCTTC. The V and J genes are TRBV30 and TRBJ1-2; D ambiguous. The CDR3 length is 14 residues. Germline V gene sequence: CDR1 GTSNPN, CDR2 SVGIG (reference sequence). V was cut by 0 bases and J by 4 bases, with 12 bases left in between.

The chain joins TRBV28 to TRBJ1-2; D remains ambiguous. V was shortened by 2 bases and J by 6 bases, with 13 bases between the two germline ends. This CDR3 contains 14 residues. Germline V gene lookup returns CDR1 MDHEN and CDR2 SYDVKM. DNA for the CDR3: TGTGCCAGCAGTTTAGGAGGGCGCCTGCATGGCTACACCTTC. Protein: CASSLGGRLHGYTF.

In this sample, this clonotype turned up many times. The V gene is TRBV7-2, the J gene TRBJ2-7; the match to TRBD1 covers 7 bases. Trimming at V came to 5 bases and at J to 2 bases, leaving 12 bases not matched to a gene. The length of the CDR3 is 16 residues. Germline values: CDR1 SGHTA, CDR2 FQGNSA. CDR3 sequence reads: CASSPTGTVQTYEQYF. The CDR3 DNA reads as TGTGCCAGCAGCCCAACCGGGACAGTTCAGACCTACGAGCAGTACTTC. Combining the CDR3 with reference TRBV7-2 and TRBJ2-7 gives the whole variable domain GAGVSQSPSNKVTEKGKDVELRCDPISGHTALYWYRQSLGQGLEFLIYFQGNSAPDKSGLPSDRFSAERTGGSVSTLTIQRTQQEDSAVYLCASSPTGTVQTYEQYFGPGTRLTVT.

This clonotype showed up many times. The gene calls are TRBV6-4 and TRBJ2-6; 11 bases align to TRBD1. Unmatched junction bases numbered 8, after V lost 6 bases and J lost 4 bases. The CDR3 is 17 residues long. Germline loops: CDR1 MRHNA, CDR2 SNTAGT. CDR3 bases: TGTGCCAGCAGCCGGACAGGGGGCGCGGGAGGGGCCAACGTCCTGACTTTC. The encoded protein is CASSRTGGAGGANVLTF.

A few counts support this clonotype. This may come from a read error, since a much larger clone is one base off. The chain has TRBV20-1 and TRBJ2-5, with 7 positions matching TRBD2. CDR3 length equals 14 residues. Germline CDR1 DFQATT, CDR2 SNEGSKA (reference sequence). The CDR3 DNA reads TGCAGTGCTTTCCGGGACTACCTCCAAGAGACCAAGTACTTC. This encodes CSAFRDYLQETKYF.

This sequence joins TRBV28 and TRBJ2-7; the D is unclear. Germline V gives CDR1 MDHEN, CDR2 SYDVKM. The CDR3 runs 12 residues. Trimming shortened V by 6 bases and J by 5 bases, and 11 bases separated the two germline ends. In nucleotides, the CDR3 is TGTGCCAGCAGGTTCCTCCAGGACGAGCAGTACTTC. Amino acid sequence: CASRFLQDEQYF.

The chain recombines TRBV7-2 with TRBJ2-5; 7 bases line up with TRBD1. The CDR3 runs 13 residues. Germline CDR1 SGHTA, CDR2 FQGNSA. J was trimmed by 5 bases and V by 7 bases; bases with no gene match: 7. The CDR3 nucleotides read TGTGCCAGCACCATAAGGGGGCTGGAGACCCAGTACTTC. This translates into CASTIRGLETQYF. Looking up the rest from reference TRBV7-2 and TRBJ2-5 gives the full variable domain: GAGVSQSPSNKVTEKGKDVELRCDPISGHTALYWYRQSLGQGLEFLIYFQGNSAPDKSGLPSDRFSAERTGGSVSTLTIQRTQQEDSAVYLCASTIRGLETQYFGPGTRLLVL.

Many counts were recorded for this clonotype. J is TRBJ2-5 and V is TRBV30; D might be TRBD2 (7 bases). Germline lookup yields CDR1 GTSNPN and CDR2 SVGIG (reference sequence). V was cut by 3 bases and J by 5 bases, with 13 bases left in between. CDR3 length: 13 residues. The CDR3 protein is CAWRLGGGETQYF. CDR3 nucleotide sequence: TGTGCCTGGAGGCTCGGCGGGGGCGAGACCCAGTACTTC.

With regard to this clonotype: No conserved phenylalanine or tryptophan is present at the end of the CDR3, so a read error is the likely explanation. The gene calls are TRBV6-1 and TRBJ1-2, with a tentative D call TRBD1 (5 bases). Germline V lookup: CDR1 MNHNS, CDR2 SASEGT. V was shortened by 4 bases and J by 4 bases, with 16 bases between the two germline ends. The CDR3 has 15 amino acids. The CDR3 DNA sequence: TGTGCCAGCAGTGTCGGGGGACCGGCCTCCTATGGCTACACCTAC. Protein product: CASSVGGPASYGYTY.

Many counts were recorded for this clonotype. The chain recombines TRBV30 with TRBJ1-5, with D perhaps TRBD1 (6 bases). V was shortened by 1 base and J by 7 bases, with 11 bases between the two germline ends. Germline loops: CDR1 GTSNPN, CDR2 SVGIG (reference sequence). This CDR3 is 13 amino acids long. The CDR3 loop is CAWSGGGIQPQHF. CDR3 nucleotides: TGTGCCTGGAGTGGCGGGGGCATCCAGCCCCAGCATTTT.

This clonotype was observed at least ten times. The CDR3 DNA reads as TGCGCCAGCAGAGGGACAGGGGCGAACACCGGGGAGCTGTTTTTT. Translated, it gives CASRGTGANTGELFF. V is TRBV5-1 and J is TRBJ2-2; 10 bases align to TRBD1. V was pared by 5 bases and J by 0 bases, with 1 base of the junction left unmatched. Germline values: CDR1 SGHRS, CDR2 YFSETQ. The CDR3 contains 15 residues.

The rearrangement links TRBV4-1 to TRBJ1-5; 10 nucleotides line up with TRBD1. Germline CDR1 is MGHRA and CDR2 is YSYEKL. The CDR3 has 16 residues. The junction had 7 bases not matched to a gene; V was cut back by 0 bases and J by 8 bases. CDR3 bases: TGCGCCAGCAGCCAAGATCTTGGGACAGGGGCGAAGCCCCAGCATTTT. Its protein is CASSQDLGTGAKPQHF.

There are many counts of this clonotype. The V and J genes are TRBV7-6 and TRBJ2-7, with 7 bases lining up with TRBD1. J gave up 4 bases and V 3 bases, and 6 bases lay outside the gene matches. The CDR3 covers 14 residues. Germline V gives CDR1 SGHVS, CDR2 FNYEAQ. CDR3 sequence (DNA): TGTGCCAGCAGCTTTTGGAGCAGGGGGTACGAGCAGTACTTC. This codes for CASSFWSRGYEQYF.

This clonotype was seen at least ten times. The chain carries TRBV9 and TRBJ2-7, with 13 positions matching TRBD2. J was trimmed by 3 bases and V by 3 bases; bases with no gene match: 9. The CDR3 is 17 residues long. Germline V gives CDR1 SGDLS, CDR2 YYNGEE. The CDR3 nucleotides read TGTGCCAGCAGCGCCGGGACTAGCGGGATAACCCACTACGAGCAGTACTTC. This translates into CASSAGTSGITHYEQYF.